This T cell receptor (beta chain) originates from a study of blood T cell repertoires in COVID-19. Assay: immunoSEQ multiplex PCR; the TCRdb copy retains only in-frame clones and omits some. In the table there are 250,000 to 350,000 clones, 87% of which are singletons. The germline CDR1 and CDR2 sequences are LGHNA and YSLEER. The V segment lost 0 bases and the J segment 7 bases; nucleotides outside the gene matches: 5. The CDR3 is made up of 15 amino acids. Material for sequencing was peripheral blood. The sequence was obtained from a young man with active or convalescent COVID-19. This sequence joins TRBV4-3 and TRBJ2-1, with TRBD2 matching over 8 bases. The CDR3: CASSQETGGRNEQFF. The CDR3 nucleotides are TGCGCCAGCAGCCAAGAGACGGGGGGGCGAAATGAGCAGTTCTTC.